These T cell receptor beta chains were read from a single sample in a study of blood T cells in healthy people across ages. TCRdb analysed the 5' RACE reads with MiXCR anew, one entry per CDR3 protein. The repertoire holds around 1,500,000 distinct CDR3 sequences, approximately 30% seen once, with about 7.7% in the top ten. Sample: blood. These TCRs come from a woman younger than 45 in good health. The CDR3 runs from the conserved cysteine through the conserved F or W. The D gene is left open where the match is weak. The listing skips clone size in some rows; elsewhere it reads once, few, many or a size class.

D gene: TRBD1; J gene: TRBJ2-7; V gene: TRBV29-1; clone size: many; CDR3 length: 13; CDR3 protein: CSVVWDRTYEQYF; CDR3 DNA: TGCAGCGTTGTGTGGGACAGGACCTACGAGCAGTACTTC
D gene: TRBD1; J gene: TRBJ2-2; V gene: TRBV5-1; clone size: .; CDR3 length: 16; CDR3 protein: CASSLEGQGYTGELFF; CDR3 DNA: TGCGCCAGCAGCTTGGAGGGACAGGGCTACACCGGGGAGCTGTTTTTT
D gene: TRBD2; J gene: TRBJ2-1; V gene: TRBV5-1; clone size: few; CDR3 length: 15; CDR3 protein: CASVGLAGAYNEQFF; CDR3 DNA: TGCGCCAGCGTCGGCCTAGCGGGAGCCTACAATGAGCAGTTCTTC
D gene: TRBD2; J gene: TRBJ2-7; V gene: TRBV7-9; clone size: .; CDR3 length: 14; CDR3 protein: CASSPTPSGYEQYF; CDR3 DNA: TGTGCCAGCAGCCCAACCCCTAGCGGCTACGAGCAGTACTTC
D gene: TRBD1; J gene: TRBJ2-1; V gene: TRBV11-2; clone size: .; CDR3 length: 16; CDR3 protein: CASSLLAGTGSYEQFF; CDR3 DNA: TGTGCCAGCAGCTTACTGGCGGGGACAGGGTCCTATGAGCAGTTCTTC
D gene: .; J gene: TRBJ2-1; V gene: TRBV24-1; clone size: few; CDR3 length: 17; CDR3 protein: CATSDPWTGSSYNEQFF; CDR3 DNA: TGTGCCACCAGTGATCCATGGACGGGCAGCTCCTACAATGAGCAGTTCTTC
D gene: .; J gene: TRBJ2-7; V gene: TRBV29-1; clone size: many; CDR3 length: 10; CDR3 protein: CSVGEYEQYF; CDR3 DNA: TGCAGCGTTGGCGAATACGAGCAGTACTTC
D gene: .; J gene: TRBJ2-7; V gene: TRBV12-3/TRBV12-4; clone size: many; CDR3 length: 13; CDR3 protein: CASSLGRAYEQYF; CDR3 DNA: TGTGCCAGCAGTTTAGGCAGGGCTTACGAGCAGTACTTC
D gene: .; J gene: TRBJ1-2; V gene: TRBV20-1; clone size: many; CDR3 length: 13; CDR3 protein: CSATLDGSYGYTF; CDR3 DNA: TGCAGTGCCACCCTCGACGGATCGTATGGCTACACCTTC
D gene: TRBD2; J gene: TRBJ2-7; V gene: TRBV4-2; clone size: few; CDR3 length: 17; CDR3 protein: CASSQGRTSGGLEIQYF; CDR3 DNA: TGTGCCAGCAGCCAAGGGCGGACTAGCGGGGGGTTGGAGATCCAGTACTTC
D gene: .; J gene: TRBJ2-5; V gene: TRBV28; clone size: few; CDR3 length: 17; CDR3 protein: CASTPIPWGRLEETQYF; CDR3 DNA: TGTGCCAGCACCCCGATCCCGTGGGGGAGATTGGAAGAGACCCAGTACTTC
D gene: .; J gene: TRBJ2-6; V gene: TRBV2; clone size: .; CDR3 length: 15; CDR3 protein: CASGTATSGANVLTF; CDR3 DNA: TGTGCCAGCGGGACGGCTACCTCTGGGGCCAACGTCCTGACTTTC
D gene: TRBD1; J gene: TRBJ2-7; V gene: TRBV5-1; clone size: .; CDR3 length: 14; CDR3 protein: CVSSLQGAIYEQYF; CDR3 DNA: TGCGTCAGCAGCTTACAGGGGGCTATTTACGAGCAGTACTTC
D gene: TRBD2; J gene: TRBJ2-7; V gene: TRBV3-1; clone size: .; CDR3 length: 15; CDR3 protein: CASRPNLAGAYEQYF; CDR3 DNA: TGTGCCAGCAGACCAAACCTAGCGGGGGCCTACGAGCAGTACTTC
D gene: .; J gene: TRBJ1-1; V gene: TRBV29-1; clone size: few; CDR3 length: 13; CDR3 protein: CSVPKGGDTEAFF; CDR3 DNA: TGCAGCGTTCCGAAAGGGGGGGACACTGAAGCTTTCTTT
D gene: .; J gene: TRBJ2-1; V gene: TRBV11-2; clone size: .; CDR3 length: 14; CDR3 protein: CASSPLNVLSEQFF; CDR3 DNA: TGTGCCAGCAGCCCATTAAATGTACTTAGTGAGCAGTTCTTC
D gene: .; J gene: TRBJ2-1; V gene: TRBV9; clone size: .; CDR3 length: 17; CDR3 protein: CASSRSQRDGLVEEQFF; CDR3 DNA: TGTGCCAGCAGCCGATCGCAACGGGACGGACTTGTCGAGGAGCAGTTCTTC
D gene: .; J gene: TRBJ1-2; V gene: TRBV3-1; clone size: .; CDR3 length: 14; CDR3 protein: CASSHDRRDIGYTF; CDR3 DNA: TGTGCCAGCAGCCACGATCGACGGGATATAGGCTACACCTTC